Given below is one T cell receptor (beta chain) in context. What it binds is unknown. Measured with immunoSEQ multiplex PCR; TCRdb has only the in-frame clones, and not every one. The table includes 57,000 or so clones, around nine tenths detected once. These data originate in a study of cytomegalovirus exposure and HLA in healthy donors. Study observations and caveats: Some TCR beta chains (roughly 150 of them) were listed as cytomegalovirus-associated.

This TCR was sampled from a woman aged 25 to 39 in good health and CMV-seronegative. Material for sequencing was PBMCs.

DNA of the CDR3: TGTGCCAGCAGCCCCCCCCCGCGGGGTAACACCGGGGAGCTGTTTTTT. Translated: CASSPPPRGNTGELFF. The chain is built from TRBV13 and TRBJ2-2; D might be TRBD2 (6 bases). The CDR3 is 16 amino acids. Per the germline V gene, CDR1 is PRHDT and CDR2 is FYEKMQ (reference sequence). Between the trimmed V and J ends, which lost 5 bases and 2 bases, there was a span of 15 bases.